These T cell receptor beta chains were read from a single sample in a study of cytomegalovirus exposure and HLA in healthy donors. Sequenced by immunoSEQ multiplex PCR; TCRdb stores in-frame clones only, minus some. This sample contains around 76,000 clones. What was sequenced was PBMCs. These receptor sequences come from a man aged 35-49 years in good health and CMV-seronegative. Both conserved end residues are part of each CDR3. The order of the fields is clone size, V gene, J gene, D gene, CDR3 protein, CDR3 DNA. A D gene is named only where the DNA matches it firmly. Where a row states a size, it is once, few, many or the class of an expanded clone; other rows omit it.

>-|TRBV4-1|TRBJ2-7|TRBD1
CASSPSQDRGLREQYF
TGCGCCAGCAGCCCAAGCCAGGACAGGGGGCTTCGAGAGCAGTACTTC
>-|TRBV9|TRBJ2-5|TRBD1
CASSDSGTAEETQYF
TGTGCCAGCAGCGATTCGGGGACAGCAGAAGAGACCCAGTACTTC
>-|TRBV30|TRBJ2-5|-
CAWSVLGGPRETQYF
TGTGCCTGGAGTGTACTGGGGGGGCCACGGGAGACCCAGTACTTC
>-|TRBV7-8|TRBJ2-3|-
CASSLRGGDTQYF
TGTGCCAGCAGCTTACGCGGTGGAGATACGCAGTATTTT
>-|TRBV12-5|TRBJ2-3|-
CASGLDLWGTSTDTQYF
TGTGCTAGTGGTTTGGATTTGTGGGGGACTAGCACAGATACGCAGTATTTT
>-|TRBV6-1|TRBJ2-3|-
CASGRGTTDTQYF
TGTGCCAGCGGTAGGGGGACCACAGATACGCAGTATTTT
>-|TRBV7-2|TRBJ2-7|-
CASSLTSYEQYF
TGTGCCAGCAGCTTAACCTCCTACGAGCAGTACTTC
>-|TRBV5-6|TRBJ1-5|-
CASSFSVAVNQPQHF
TGTGCCAGCAGCTTCTCCGTGGCCGTCAATCAGCCCCAGCATTTT
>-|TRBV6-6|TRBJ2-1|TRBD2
CASSYAVGRTVNEQFF
TGTGCCAGCAGTTACGCGGTCGGGAGGACGGTCAATGAGCAGTTCTTC
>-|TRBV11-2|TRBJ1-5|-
CASSSSGRGQPQHF
TGTGCCAGCAGCTCTTCTGGGCGAGGGCAGCCCCAGCATTTT
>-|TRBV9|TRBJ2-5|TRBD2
CASSVGTGTSGQETQYF
TGTGCCAGCAGCGTAGGGACAGGGACTAGCGGCCAAGAGACCCAGTACTTC
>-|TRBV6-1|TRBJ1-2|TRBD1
CASSEGDRVRGYTF
TGTGCCAGCAGTGAAGGGGACAGGGTACGAGGCTACACCTTC
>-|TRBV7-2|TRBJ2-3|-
CASSLVGVSTDTQYF
TGTGCCAGCAGCTTAGTCGGGGTTAGTACAGATACGCAGTATTTT
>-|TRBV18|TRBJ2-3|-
CASSLFMTGKADTQYF
TGTGCCAGCTCACTATTTATGACGGGAAAAGCAGATACGCAGTATTTT
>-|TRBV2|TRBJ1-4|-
CASSESDLAEKLFF
TGTGCCAGCAGTGAATCTGACTTGGCCGAAAAACTGTTTTTT
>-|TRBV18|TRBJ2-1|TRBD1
CASSPPGQGSNEQFF
TGTGCCAGCTCACCACCGGGACAGGGGTCCAATGAGCAGTTCTTC
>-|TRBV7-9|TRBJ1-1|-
CASSFSTGIPEAFF
TGTGCCAGCAGCTTCTCAACAGGGATACCTGAAGCTTTCTTT
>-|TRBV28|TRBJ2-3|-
CASSLRETQYF
TGTGCCAGCAGTTTGAGGGAAACGCAGTATTTT
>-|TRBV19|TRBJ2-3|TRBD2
CASSAGGLALDTQYF
TGTGCCAGTAGTGCAGGGGGACTAGCGCTAGATACGCAGTATTTT
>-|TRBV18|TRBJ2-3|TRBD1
CASSPWAGGDTDTQYF
TGTGCCAGCTCGCCTTGGGCAGGGGGCGATACAGATACGCAGTATTTT
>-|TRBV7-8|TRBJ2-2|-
CASSLASGDGRELFF
TGTGCCAGCAGCTTAGCGTCAGGGGACGGTCGGGAGCTGTTTTTT
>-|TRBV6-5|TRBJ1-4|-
CASSRRRQVEKLFF
TGTGCCAGCAGTCGAAGAAGACAGGTGGAAAAACTGTTTTTT
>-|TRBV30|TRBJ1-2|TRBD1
CAWHRQGGGYTF
TGTGCCTGGCACCGCCAGGGGGGTGGCTACACCTTC
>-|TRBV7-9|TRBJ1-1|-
CASSLMGGARADTEAFF
TGTGCCAGCAGCTTAATGGGAGGGGCCCGGGCCGACACTGAAGCTTTCTTT
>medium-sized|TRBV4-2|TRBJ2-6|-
CASSPDGVSGANVLTF
TGTGCCAGCAGCCCAGACGGGGTCTCCGGGGCCAACGTCCTGACTTTC
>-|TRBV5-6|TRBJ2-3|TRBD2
CASTTPGLAARTDTQYF
TGTGCCAGCACCACCCCGGGGCTAGCGGCTCGCACAGATACGCAGTATTTT
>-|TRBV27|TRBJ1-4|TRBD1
CASRPTTGGNEKLFF
TGTGCCAGCAGACCTACGACAGGGGGTAATGAAAAACTGTTTTTT
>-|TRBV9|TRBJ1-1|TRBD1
CASSPTGGAPYTEAFF
TGTGCCAGCAGCCCTACAGGGGGCGCCCCGTACACTGAAGCTTTCTTT
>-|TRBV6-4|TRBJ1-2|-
CASSDRLGPHGYTF
TGTGCCAGCAGTGACCGTTTGGGCCCGCATGGCTACACCTTC
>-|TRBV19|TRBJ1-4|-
CASSIDRGSLRMNEKLFF
TGTGCCAGTAGTATAGACCGAGGAAGCCTGCGGATGAATGAAAAACTGTTTTTT
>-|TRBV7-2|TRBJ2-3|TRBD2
CASSRTSASTDTQYF
TGTGCCAGCAGCCGGACTAGCGCTAGCACAGATACGCAGTATTTT
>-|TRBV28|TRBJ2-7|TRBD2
CASSLVGRGDEQYF
TGTGCCAGCAGTTTAGTCGGGAGGGGGGACGAGCAGTACTTC
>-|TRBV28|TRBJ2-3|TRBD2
CASSSSGGAIDTQYF
TGTGCCAGCAGTTCTTCCGGGGGGGCAATAGATACGCAGTATTTT
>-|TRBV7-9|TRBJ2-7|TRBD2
CASSRRDYRYEQYF
TGTGCCAGCAGCCGCCGGGACTATCGATACGAGCAGTACTTC
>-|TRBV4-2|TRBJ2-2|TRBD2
CASSQESPSGESIGELFF
TGTGCCAGCAGCCAAGAGTCTCCTAGCGGGGAATCGATCGGGGAGCTGTTTTTT
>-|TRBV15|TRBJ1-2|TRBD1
CATSRGSGTGDPYGYTF
TGTGCCACCAGCAGAGGTAGCGGGACAGGGGACCCCTATGGCTACACCTTC
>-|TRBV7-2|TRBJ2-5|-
CASQFTGAKETQYF
TGTGCCAGCCAATTCACGGGAGCCAAAGAGACCCAGTACTTC
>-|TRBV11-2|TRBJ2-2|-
CATTRGQTTGELFF
TGTGCCACCACGAGAGGACAGACGACCGGGGAGCTGTTTTTT
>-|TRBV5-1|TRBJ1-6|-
CASSLGGTTNSPLHF
TGCGCCAGCAGCTTGGGCGGGACGACCAATTCACCCCTCCACTTT
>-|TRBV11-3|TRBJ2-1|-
CASSLGWQGTYNEQFF
TGTGCCAGCAGCTTAGGCTGGCAGGGGACCTACAATGAGCAGTTCTTC
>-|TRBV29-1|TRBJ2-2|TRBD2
CSVEGLATGELLF
TGCAGCGTTGAAGGACTAGCCACCGGGGAGCTGCTTTTT
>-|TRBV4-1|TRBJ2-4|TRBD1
CASSHDLRDRGGIQYF
TGCGCCAGCAGCCATGACCTCAGGGACAGGGGAGGCATTCAGTACTTC
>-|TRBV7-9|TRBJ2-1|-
CASSWAAVGGSFGNNEQFF
TGTGCCAGCAGCTGGGCGGCAGTAGGGGGTTCTTTTGGAAACAATGAGCAGTTCTTC
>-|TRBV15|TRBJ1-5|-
CATSKQGSNQPQHF
TGTGCCACCAGCAAACAGGGAAGCAATCAGCCCCAGCATTTT
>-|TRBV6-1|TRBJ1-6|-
CASSEAATGLGSPLHF
TGTGCCAGCAGTGAAGCCGCTACAGGGCTGGGTTCACCCCTCCACTTT
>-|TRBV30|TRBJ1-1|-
CAWRESRTVENTEAFF
TGTGCCTGGAGGGAATCACGGACAGTCGAGAACACTGAAGCTTTCTTT
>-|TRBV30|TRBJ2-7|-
CAWKRARRGDEQYF
TGTGCCTGGAAACGGGCCCGCCGGGGAGACGAGCAGTACTTC
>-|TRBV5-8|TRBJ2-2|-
CASNLNTGELFF
TGTGCCAGCAACCTAAACACCGGGGAGCTGTTTTTT
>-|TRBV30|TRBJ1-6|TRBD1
CAWSETGGLKNLHF
TGTGCCTGGAGTGAAACAGGGGGCTTGAAGAACCTCCACTTT